Listed here are 5 T cell receptor beta chains from one sample, sequenced in a study of T cells in tuberculosis. Time point defined: new active TB diagnosis, blood taken before or within 7 days of starting treatment. Measured with immunoSEQ multiplex PCR; TCRdb has only the in-frame clones, and not every one. The sample lists about 34,000 clones, over 85% occurring once. Sequences were derived from PBMCs, sampled at tuberculosis diagnosis. These receptors were obtained from an adult with tuberculosis.

This sequence joins TRBV28 and TRBJ1-2; perhaps TRBD1 as D (6 bases). The CDR3 is 16 amino acids. Germline V lookup: CDR1 MDHEN, CDR2 SYDVKM. V was cut by 3 bases and J by 4 bases, with 18 bases left in between. CDR3 sequence (DNA): TGTGCCAGCAGTTTTTATCAGGGGACTACAGGCTATGGCTACACCTTC. It codes for CASSFYQGTTGYGYTF.

The CDR3 DNA follows: TGTGCCAGCACCGAAACGGACGCGGGCGAGCAGTACTTC. Its protein product is CASTETDAGEQYF. The J gene is TRBJ2-7, the V gene TRBV6-1, with D possibly being TRBD2 (5 bases). CDR1 is MNHNS, CDR2 SASEGT, per germline. CDR3 length: 13 amino acids. Trimming shortened V by 7 bases and J by 6 bases, and 16 bases separated the two germline ends.

The rearrangement uses TRBV6-1 and TRBJ1-1; the D gene is possibly TRBD1 (6 bases). CDR3 length: 14 residues. Germline V gene sequence: CDR1 MNHNS, CDR2 SASEGT. Trimming shortened V by 6 bases and J by 2 bases, and 13 bases separated the two germline ends. The CDR3 loop reads CASRLQGSNTEAFF. The CDR3 bases are TGTGCCAGCAGGTTACAGGGATCAAACACTGAAGCTTTCTTT.

The chain joins TRBV11-2 to TRBJ2-2; no reliable D call. In germline, CDR1 is SGHAT, CDR2 FQNNGV. The CDR3 consists of 16 residues. The V and J ends lost 7 bases and 0 bases respectively, with 15 bases between them. The CDR3, as DNA: TGTGCCAGCATCCAGGCAGGCGCCTCGAACACCGGGGAGCTGTTTTTT. Its protein product is CASIQAGASNTGELFF.

This sequence joins TRBV7-9 and TRBJ2-7, with 9 bases that match TRBD1. The CDR3 contains 17 residues. Germline V lookup: CDR1 SEHNR, CDR2 FQNEAQ (reference sequence). Trimming removed 5 bases from V and 6 bases from J; junction bases left unmatched: 17. This CDR3 is CASSRGYRDRVGREQYF. As DNA, the CDR3 is TGTGCCAGCAGCCGGGGTTACCGGGACAGGGTCGGACGCGAGCAGTACTTC.